This T cell receptor beta chain appears in the sequencing data of a study of T cell responses to AZD1222 COVID-19 vaccine. Study results and caveats: Clonal diversity was possibly underestimated, and the donors were mostly white British, with more females. Repertoires were collected only later (after the peak T cell response had occurred).

The CDR3 loop spans 15 amino acids. V shed 4 bases, J shed 4 bases, and the junction held 6 bases outside the gene matches. Clones were read by immunoSEQ multiplex PCR, and TCRdb kept only the in-frame ones, dropping some. The table lists roughly 120,000 clones, roughly 85% of them singletons. In this sample, this clone turned up a few times. The antigen remains undetermined. Here the sequenced sample was peripheral blood, taken on day 0 of MenACWY control vaccination. This sequence was found in an adult in good health. The V call is TRBV6-7, the J call TRBJ1-1; 10 nucleotides align to TRBD1. TRBV6-7 is an ORF, with its function uncertain. The CDR3 sequence is CASSSKGQGTTEAFF. DNA for the CDR3: TGTGCCAGCAGTTCCAAGGGACAGGGGACCACTGAAGCTTTCTTT.